The sequence of this T cell receptor (beta chain) was determined in a study of T cell repertoires in cytomegalovirus infection. Study background: Evidence of both CMV infection and a matching HLA type came from public TCR beta signatures. General observations from the study: CMV-specific TCR beta clonotypes restricted by HLA-C dominated the ex vivo response. The cumulative frequency of public TCR beta families identified carriers of CMV plus the relevant HLA.

MiXCR was run by TCRdb on the reads, yielding one entry per CDR3 protein. In the table there are 150,000 to 200,000 distinct CDR3 sequences, 15% to 20% of which are singletons. This clonotype was observed a handful of times. Its antigen remains unidentified. This CDR3 has 13 amino acids. V was pared by 1 base and J by 15 bases, with 3 bases of the junction left unmatched. Germline V gene data show CDR1 as SGHTA and CDR2 as FQGNSA. The chain has TRBV7-2 and TRBJ2-2, with 12 nucleotides matching TRBD1. The receptor comes from a human donor in good health (CMV status not recorded). Some clones in this sample may be carry-over from other donors' samples. Sequencing was performed on CD8+ T cells from PBMCs. The CDR3 spells CASSLGDRGLLFF. The CDR3 nucleotides are TGTGCCAGCAGCTTAGGGGACAGGGGGCTGTTGTTTTTT.